This paragraph reports one TCR beta chain. Antigen unknown. Looked up from germline, CDR1 is SNHLY and CDR2 is FYNNEI. CDR3 size: 11 residues. V lost 1 base to trimming and J lost 12 bases, with 9 bases between them. In TCRdb, the RT-PCR reads were re-called with MiXCR into one record per CDR3 protein. The sample lists 2,400 or so distinct CDR3 sequences, 82% seen once, with 4.5% to 6% in the top ten. The sample is drawn from a study of yellow fever vaccine responses in identical twins. Notes on the study in general: Vaccine T cell responses of twins reportedly seemed partly convergent and partly personalized.

The TCR comes from a woman in her late teens or twenties who received the yellow fever vaccine. This chain uses TRBV2 with TRBJ2-5, with D uncertain. The sample was T cells from blood (PBMCs), unsorted or a sorted subset (not recorded which), taken before or after yellow fever vaccination (not recorded which). As DNA, the CDR3 is TGTGCCAGCAGTGAAGAGGGAATGGAGTACTTC. Translation: CASSEEGMEYF.